A selection of T cell receptor beta chains follows, all from one sample in a study of radiation and T cells in renal cell carcinoma. The repertoire was sequenced with immunoSEQ multiplex PCR; TCRdb's copy has only in-frame clones and lacks some. The top ten clones hold 13% of a sample with roughly 150,000 clones, roughly 87% of them seen once. The sample in question was blood, obtained from a patient whose treatment included radiotherapy and nephrectomy. The receptors were gathered from a woman between 50 and 59 years old with renal cell carcinoma. Each CDR3 is given with its conserved first and last residue. D genes are given only for firm matches. Only part of the rows carry a size: once, few, many, or a class if the clone is expanded.

TRBV6-1	TRBJ2-7	NA	NA	CASSDLAARSYEQYF	TGTGCCAGCAGTGACCTGGCAGCCCGCTCCTACGAGCAGTACTTC
TRBV9	TRBJ1-1	TRBD1	NA	CASSPRQGETEAFF	TGTGCCAGCAGCCCCAGACAGGGAGAAACTGAAGCTTTCTTT
TRBV6-5	TRBJ1-2	NA	NA	CASSYYSGNGYTF	TGTGCCAGCAGTTACTATTCAGGGAATGGCTACACCTTC
TRBV25-1	TRBJ2-7	TRBD2	NA	CASSNPRGLAGNSYEQYF	TGTGCCAGCAGTAACCCCAGGGGCCTAGCGGGGAACTCCTACGAGCAGTACTTC
TRBV14	TRBJ1-1	NA	NA	CASSQGAGLGAFF	TGTGCCAGCAGCCAAGGGGCAGGCCTCGGAGCTTTCTTT
TRBV6-5	TRBJ2-3	NA	NA	CASSSDLGGDTQYF	TGTGCCAGCAGTTCGGACTTGGGCGGGGATACGCAGTATTTT
TRBV15	TRBJ1-1	TRBD1	NA	CATSSDRAVTEAFF	TGTGCCACCAGCTCAGACAGGGCGGTCACTGAAGCTTTCTTT
TRBV21-1	TRBJ2-7	NA	NA	CASSARTTGNCYEQYF	TGTGCCAGCAGCGCCCGGACAACGGGGAACTGCTACGAGCAGTACTTC
TRBV29-1	TRBJ1-2	TRBD1	NA	CSVGQGGGYTF	TGCAGCGTTGGACAGGGAGGCGGCTACACCTTC
TRBV5-1	TRBJ1-5	TRBD1	NA	CASSWGTGLNQPQHF	TGCGCCAGCAGCTGGGGGACAGGGTTAAATCAGCCCCAGCATTTT
TRBV6-5	TRBJ1-1	NA	NA	CASRQGGSTEAFF	TGTGCCAGCAGGCAAGGGGGTAGCACTGAAGCTTTCTTT
TRBV5-1	TRBJ1-2	NA	NA	CASGGDYPRGYTF	TGCGCCAGCGGGGGGGACTACCCGCGGGGCTACACCTTC
TRBV6-1	TRBJ1-4	NA	NA	CASSEVGFDEKLFF	TGTGCCAGCAGTGAAGTAGGATTCGATGAAAAACTGTTTTTT
TRBV5-1	TRBJ2-2	TRBD1	once	CASSLGTGGNTGELFF	TGCGCCAGCAGCTTGGGGACAGGGGGTAACACCGGGGAGCTGTTTTTT